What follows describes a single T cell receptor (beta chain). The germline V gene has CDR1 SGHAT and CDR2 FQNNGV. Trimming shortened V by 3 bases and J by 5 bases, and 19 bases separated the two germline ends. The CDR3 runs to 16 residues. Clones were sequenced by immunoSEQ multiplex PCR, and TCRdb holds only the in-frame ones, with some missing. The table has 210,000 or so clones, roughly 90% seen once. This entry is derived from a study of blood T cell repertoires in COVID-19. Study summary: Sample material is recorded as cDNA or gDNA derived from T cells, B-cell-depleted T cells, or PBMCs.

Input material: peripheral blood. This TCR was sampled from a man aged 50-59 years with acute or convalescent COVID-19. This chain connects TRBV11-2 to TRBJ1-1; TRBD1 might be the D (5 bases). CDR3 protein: CASSFTRDWRGTEAFF. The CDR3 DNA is TGTGCCAGCAGCTTTACCCGGGACTGGCGGGGAACTGAAGCTTTCTTT.